This T cell receptor (beta chain) was recorded in a study of T cells expressing NK-cell markers. This CDR3 comprises 17 residues. Per the germline V gene, CDR1 is LGHNA and CDR2 is YNFKEQ. Following a re-call of the 5' RACE reads, TCRdb has one entry per CDR3 protein and lacks DNA. The sample shows 350,000 to 450,000 distinct CDR3 sequences, and roughly 5.2% sits with its ten largest clones. Input material: blood T cells: a sorted CD56 or NKG2C T cell subset, CD4+ or CD8+ T cells, or bulk PBMC T cells (not recorded which). This sequence joins TRBV4-2 and TRBJ2-2; lacking DNA, the TRBD2 call made by TCRdb goes unchecked. The sequence was obtained from a man aged 18 to 69 in good health. This CDR3 is CASSQNLAGTNTGELFF.